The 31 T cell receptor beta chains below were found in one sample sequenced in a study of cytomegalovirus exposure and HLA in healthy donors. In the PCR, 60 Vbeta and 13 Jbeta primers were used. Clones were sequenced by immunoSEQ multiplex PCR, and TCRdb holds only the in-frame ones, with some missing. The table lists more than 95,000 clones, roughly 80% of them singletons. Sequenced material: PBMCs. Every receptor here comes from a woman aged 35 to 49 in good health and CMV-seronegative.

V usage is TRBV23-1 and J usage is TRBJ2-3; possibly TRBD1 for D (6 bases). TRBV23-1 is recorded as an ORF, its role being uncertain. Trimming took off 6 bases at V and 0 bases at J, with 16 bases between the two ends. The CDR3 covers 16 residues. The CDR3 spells CASSLYRVCSTDTQYF. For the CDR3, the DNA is TGCGCCAGCAGCCTCTACAGGGTTTGTAGCACAGATACGCAGTATTTT.

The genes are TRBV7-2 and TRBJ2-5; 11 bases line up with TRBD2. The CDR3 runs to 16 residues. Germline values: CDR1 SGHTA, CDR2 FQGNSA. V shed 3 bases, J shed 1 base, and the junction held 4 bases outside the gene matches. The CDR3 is CASSLGLAGGQETQYF. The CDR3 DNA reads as TGTGCCAGCAGCTTGGGGCTAGCGGGAGGCCAAGAGACCCAGTACTTC.

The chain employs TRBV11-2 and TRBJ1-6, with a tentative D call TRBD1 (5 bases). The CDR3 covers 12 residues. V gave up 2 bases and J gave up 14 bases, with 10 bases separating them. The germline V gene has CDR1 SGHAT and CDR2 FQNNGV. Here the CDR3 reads CASSLQGSSLHF. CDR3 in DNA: TGTGCCAGCAGCTTACAGGGTTCGTCCCTCCACTTT.

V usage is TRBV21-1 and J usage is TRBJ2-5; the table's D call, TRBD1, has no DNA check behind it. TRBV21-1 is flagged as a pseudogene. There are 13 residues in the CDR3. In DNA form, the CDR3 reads TGTGCCAGACGACGGGACAGGGGGTCCCGTAAGTACTTC. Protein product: CARRRDRGSRKYF.

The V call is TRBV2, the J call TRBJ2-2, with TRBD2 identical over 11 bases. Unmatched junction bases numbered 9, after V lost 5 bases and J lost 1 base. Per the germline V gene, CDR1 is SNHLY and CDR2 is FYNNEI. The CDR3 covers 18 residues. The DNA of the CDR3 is TGTGCCAGCAGTCCGGGACTAGCGGCCCCAGAGAACACCGGGGAGCTGTTTTTT. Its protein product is CASSPGLAAPENTGELFF.

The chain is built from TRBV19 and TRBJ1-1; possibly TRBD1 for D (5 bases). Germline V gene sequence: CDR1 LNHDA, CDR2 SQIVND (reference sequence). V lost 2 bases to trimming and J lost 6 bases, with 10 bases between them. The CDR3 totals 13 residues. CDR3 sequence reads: CASSISGGSEAFF. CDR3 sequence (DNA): TGTGCCAGTAGTATATCCGGGGGTTCTGAAGCTTTCTTT.

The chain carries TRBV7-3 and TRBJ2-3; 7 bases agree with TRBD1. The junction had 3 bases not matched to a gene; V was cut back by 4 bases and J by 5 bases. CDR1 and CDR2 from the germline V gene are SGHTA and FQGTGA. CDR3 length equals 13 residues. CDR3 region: CASSSDREDTQYF. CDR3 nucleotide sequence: TGTGCCAGCAGCTCCGACAGGGAAGATACGCAGTATTTT.

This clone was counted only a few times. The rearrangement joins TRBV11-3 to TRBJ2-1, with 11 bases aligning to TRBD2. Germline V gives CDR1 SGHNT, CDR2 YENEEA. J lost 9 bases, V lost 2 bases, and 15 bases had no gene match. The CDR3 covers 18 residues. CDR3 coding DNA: TGTGCCAGCAGCTTATCCGGGATAGCGGGAGGGCCTTTTAGTGAGCAGTTCTTC. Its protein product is CASSLSGIAGGPFSEQFF.

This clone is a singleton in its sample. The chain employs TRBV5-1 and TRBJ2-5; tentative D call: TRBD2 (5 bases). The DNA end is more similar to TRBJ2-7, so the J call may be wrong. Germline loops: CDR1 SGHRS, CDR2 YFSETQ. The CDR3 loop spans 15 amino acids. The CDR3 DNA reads TGCGCCAGCAGCTTGACGAGGGCAGGTCTGGACGAGCAGTACTTC. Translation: CASSLTRAGLDEQYF.

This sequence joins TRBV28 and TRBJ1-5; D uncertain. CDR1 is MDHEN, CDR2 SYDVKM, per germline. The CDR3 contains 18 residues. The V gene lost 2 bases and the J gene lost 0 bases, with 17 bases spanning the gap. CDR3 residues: CASSLEGRQAYSNQPQHF. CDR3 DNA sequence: TGTGCCAGCAGTTTAGAGGGAAGACAAGCCTATAGCAATCAGCCCCAGCATTTT.

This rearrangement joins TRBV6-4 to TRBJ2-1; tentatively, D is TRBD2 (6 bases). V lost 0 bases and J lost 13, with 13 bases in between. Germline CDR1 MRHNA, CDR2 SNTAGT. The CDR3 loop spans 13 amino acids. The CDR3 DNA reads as TGTGCCAGCAGTGACTCGTGGGACTTCACTCAGTTCTTC. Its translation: CASSDSWDFTQFF.

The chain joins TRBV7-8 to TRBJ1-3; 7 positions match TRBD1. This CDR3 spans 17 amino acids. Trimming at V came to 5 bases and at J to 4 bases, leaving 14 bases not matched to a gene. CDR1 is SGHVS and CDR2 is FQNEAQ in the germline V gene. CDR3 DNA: TGTGCCAGCAGCGGTCACAGGGGACGTGGCTGGGGAAACACCATATATTTT. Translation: CASSGHRGRGWGNTIYF.

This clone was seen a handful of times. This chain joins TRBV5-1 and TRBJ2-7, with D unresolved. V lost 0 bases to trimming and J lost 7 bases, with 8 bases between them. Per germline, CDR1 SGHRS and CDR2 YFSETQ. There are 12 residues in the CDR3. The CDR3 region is CASSLGELEQYF. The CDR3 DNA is TGCGCCAGCAGCTTGGGCGAGTTAGAGCAGTACTTC.

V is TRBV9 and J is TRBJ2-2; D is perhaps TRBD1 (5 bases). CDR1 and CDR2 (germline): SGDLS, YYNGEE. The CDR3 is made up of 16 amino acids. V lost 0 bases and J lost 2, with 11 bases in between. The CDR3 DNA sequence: TGTGCCAGCAGCGTAGATCCAGGGCCCAACACCGGGGAGCTGTTTTTT. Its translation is CASSVDPGPNTGELFF.

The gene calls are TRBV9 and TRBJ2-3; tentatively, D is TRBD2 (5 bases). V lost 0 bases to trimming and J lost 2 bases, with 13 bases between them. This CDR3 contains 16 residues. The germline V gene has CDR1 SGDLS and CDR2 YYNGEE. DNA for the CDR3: TGTGCCAGCAGCGTAGAAGCGGACCAACCCACAGATACGCAGTATTTT. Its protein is CASSVEADQPTDTQYF.

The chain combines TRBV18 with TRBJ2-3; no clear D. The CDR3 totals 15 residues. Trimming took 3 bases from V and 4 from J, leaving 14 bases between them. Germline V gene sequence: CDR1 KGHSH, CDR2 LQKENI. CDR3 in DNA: TGTGCCAGCTCACCTACCAGCGAATCTGCAGATACGCAGTATTTT. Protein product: CASSPTSESADTQYF. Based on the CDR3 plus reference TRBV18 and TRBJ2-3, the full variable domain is NAGVMQNPRHLVRRRGQEARLRCSPMKGHSHVYWYRQLPEEGLKFMVYLQKENIIDESGMPKERFSAEFPKEGPSILRIQQVVRGDSAAYFCASSPTSESADTQYFGPGTRLTVL.

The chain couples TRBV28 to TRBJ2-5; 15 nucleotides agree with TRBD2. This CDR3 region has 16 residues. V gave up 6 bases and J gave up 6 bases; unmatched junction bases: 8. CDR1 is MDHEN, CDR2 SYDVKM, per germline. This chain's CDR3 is CASSRWTSGREKTQYF. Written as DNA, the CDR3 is TGTGCCAGCAGCCGCTGGACTAGCGGGAGGGAAAAGACCCAGTACTTC.

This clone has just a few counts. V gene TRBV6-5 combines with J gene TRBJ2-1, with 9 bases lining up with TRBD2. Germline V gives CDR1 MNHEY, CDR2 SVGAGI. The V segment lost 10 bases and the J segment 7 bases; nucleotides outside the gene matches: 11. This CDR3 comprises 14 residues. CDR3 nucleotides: TGTGCCACCCCCGAGCGGGGGGCGTTAAATGAGCAGTTCTTC. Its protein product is CATPERGALNEQFF.

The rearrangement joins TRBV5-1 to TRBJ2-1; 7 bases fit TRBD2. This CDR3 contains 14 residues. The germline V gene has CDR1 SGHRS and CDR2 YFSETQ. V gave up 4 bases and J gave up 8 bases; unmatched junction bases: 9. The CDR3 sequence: CASSPGFGRDEQFF. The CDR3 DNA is TGCGCCAGCAGCCCGGGTTTTGGGAGGGATGAGCAGTTCTTC. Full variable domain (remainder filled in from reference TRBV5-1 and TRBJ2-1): KAGVTQTPRYLIKTRGQQVTLSCSPISGHRSVSWYQQTPGQGLQFLFEYFSETQRNKGNFPGRFSGRQFSNSRSEMNVSTLELGDSALYLCASSPGFGRDEQFFGPGTRLTVL.

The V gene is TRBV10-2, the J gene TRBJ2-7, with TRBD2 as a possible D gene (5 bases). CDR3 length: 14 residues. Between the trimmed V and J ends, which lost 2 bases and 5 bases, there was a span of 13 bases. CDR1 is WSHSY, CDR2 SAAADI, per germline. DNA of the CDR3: TGCGCCAGCAGTGAGGTGGGAGACCGCCACGAGCAGTACTTC. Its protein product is CASSEVGDRHEQYF.

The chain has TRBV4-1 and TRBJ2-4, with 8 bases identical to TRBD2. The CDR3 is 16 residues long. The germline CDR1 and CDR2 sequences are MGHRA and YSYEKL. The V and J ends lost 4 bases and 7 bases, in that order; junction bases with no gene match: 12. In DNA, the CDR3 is TGCGCCAGCAGCCCAAATACCATAAGCGGGAGTAACATTCAGTACTTC. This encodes CASSPNTISGSNIQYF.

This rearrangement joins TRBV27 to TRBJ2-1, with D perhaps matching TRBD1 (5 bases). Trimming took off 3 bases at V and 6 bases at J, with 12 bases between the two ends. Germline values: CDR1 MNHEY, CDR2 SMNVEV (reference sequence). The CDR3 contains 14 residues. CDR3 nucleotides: TGTGCCAGCAGTTTCAGGGAAAGGGGCAATGAGCAGTTCTTC. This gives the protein CASSFRERGNEQFF.

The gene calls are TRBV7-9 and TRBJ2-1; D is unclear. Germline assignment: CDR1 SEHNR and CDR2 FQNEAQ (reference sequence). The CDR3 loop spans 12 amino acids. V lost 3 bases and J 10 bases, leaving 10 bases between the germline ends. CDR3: CASSFSEAEQFF. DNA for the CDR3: TGTGCCAGCAGCTTCTCTGAGGCCGAGCAGTTCTTC. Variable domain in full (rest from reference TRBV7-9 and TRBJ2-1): DTGVSQNPRHKITKRGQNVTFRCDPISEHNRLYWYRQTLGQGPEFLTYFQNEAQLEKSRLLSDRFSAERPKGSFSTLEIQRTEQGDSAMYLCASSFSEAEQFFGPGTRLTVL.

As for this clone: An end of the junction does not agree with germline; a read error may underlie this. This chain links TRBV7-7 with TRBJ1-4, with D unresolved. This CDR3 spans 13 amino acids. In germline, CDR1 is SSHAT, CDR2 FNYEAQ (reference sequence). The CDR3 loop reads CASRAGLGEKLFF. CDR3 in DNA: TGTGCTAGCAGAGCGGGCCTCGGGGAAAAACTGTTTTTT.

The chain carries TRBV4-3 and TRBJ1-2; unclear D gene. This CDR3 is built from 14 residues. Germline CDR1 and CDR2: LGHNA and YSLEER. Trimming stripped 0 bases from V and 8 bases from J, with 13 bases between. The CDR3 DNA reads TGCGCCAGCAGCCAAGATGAGCGAGGGCGAGGCTACACCTTC. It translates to CASSQDERGRGYTF.

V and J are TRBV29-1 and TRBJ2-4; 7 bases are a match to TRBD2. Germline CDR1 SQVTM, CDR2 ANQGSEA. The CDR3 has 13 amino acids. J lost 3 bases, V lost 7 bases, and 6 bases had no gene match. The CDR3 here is CSASREDKNIQYF. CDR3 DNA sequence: TGCAGCGCCTCCCGGGAGGACAAAAACATTCAGTACTTC.

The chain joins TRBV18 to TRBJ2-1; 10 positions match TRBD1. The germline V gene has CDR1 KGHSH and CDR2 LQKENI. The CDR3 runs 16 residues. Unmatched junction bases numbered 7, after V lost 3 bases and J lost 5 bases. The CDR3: CASSPAGTGVHNEQFF. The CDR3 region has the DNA TGTGCCAGCTCACCGGCAGGGACAGGGGTGCACAATGAGCAGTTCTTC.

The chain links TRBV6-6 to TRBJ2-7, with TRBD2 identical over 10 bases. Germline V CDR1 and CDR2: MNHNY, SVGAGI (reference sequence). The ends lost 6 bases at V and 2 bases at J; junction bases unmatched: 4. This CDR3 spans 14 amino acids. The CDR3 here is CASRIAGGAYEQYF. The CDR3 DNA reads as TGTGCCAGCAGGATAGCGGGAGGTGCCTACGAGCAGTACTTC.

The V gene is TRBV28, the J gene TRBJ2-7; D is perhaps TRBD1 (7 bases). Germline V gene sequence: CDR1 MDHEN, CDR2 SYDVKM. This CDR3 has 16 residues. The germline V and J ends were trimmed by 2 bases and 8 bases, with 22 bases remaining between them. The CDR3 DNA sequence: TGTGCCAGCAGTTTACCCTCAGGGGGGTTGGGGTACAAGCAGTACTTC. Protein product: CASSLPSGGLGYKQYF.

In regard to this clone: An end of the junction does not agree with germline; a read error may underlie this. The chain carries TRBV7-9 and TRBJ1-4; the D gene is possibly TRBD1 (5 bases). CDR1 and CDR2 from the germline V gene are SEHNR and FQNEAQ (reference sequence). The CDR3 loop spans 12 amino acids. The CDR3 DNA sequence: TGTTCCAGCAGCTCCGGGGAGGGGAAACTGTTTTTT. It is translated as CSSSSGEGKLFF. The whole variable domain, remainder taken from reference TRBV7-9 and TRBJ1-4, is DTGVSQNPRHKITKRGQNVTFRCDPISEHNRLYWYRQTLGQGPEFLTYFQNEAQLEKSRLLSDRFSAERPKGSFSTLEIQRTEQGDSAMYLCSSSSGEGKLFFGSGTQLSVL.

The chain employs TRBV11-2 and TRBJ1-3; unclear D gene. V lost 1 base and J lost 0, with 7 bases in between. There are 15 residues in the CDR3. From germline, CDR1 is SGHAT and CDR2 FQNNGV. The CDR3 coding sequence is TGTGCCAGCAGCTTAGTTCGCTACTCTGGAAACACCATATATTTT. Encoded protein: CASSLVRYSGNTIYF.